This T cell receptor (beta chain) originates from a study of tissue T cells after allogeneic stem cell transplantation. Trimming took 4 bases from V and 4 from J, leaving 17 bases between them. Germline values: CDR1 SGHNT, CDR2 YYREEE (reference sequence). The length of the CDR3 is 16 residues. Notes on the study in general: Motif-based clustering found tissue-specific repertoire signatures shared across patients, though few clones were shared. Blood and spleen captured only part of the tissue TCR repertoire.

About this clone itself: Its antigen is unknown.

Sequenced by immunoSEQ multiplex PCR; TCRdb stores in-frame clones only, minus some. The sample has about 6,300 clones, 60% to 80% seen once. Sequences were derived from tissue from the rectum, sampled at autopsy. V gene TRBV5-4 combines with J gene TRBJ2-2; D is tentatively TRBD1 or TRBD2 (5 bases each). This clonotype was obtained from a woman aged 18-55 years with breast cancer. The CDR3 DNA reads TGTGCCAGCAGCGGGTCAAGCGGACAACGCACCGGGGAGCTGTTTTTT. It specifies CASSGSSGQRTGELFF.